Shown below are 20 T cell receptor beta chains from a single sample sequenced in a study of regulatory T cells in long-lasting Graves disease. The time point denotes: newly diagnosed GD, antithyroid drugs for less than 3 months. Extracted RNA from PBMCs served as the source of the TCR library. CDR3-region Arm-PCR and iRepertoire HTBI primers produced the TCR beta libraries. TCRdb processed the multiplex PCR reads anew with MiXCR; each CDR3 protein has one entry. The sample includes a few hundred thousand distinct CDR3 sequences, 14% of them seen just once. Another study also made use of these data, one on T cells in Graves' hyperthyroidism and ophthalmopathy.

The starting material was peripheral blood mononuclear cells (PBMCs), obtained at new diagnosis, from a patient treated with antithyroid drugs. These receptor sequences come from a woman in her fifties or sixties with Graves disease.

In this sample, this clonotype turned up many times. The rearrangement uses TRBV2 and TRBJ2-7, with TRBD2 identical over 7 bases. V was pared by 8 bases and J by 4 bases, with 2 bases of the junction left unmatched. Germline values: CDR1 SNHLY, CDR2 FYNNEI. This CDR3 comprises 11 residues. CDR3 nucleotide sequence: TGTGCCAGCGGGGGGGAATACGAGCAGTACTTC. Protein product: CASGGEYEQYF.

This clonotype was picked up one time. One base away lies a much larger clone, so this may be a sequencing read error. This sequence joins TRBV6-5 and TRBJ2-5; no reliable D call. The V gene's germline CDR1 is MNHEY and CDR2 SVGAGI. The length of the CDR3 is 11 residues. CDR3 residues: CASSYKEIQYF. CDR3 bases: TGTGCCAGCAGTTACAAGGAGATCCAGTACTTC.

This clonotype has just one count. This is likely an artifact of a read error, given a far larger clone one base away. This rearrangement joins TRBV5-5 to TRBJ1-1; D is unresolved. Germline assignment: CDR1 SGHKS and CDR2 YYEKEE (reference sequence). The CDR3 loop spans 14 amino acids. Here the CDR3 DNA reads TGCGCCAGCAGCTTGGACGGAGGGAGAACTGAAGCTTTCTTT. It yields the protein CASSLDGGRTEAFF.

This clonotype was seen repeatedly, ten times or more. V usage is TRBV6-2 or TRBV6-3 and J usage is TRBJ2-1, with TRBD2 matching 9 bases. The CDR3 runs to 16 residues. The germline V gene encodes CDR1 MNHEY and CDR2 SVGEGT. The J segment lost 2 bases and the V segment lost 6 bases, leaving 8 bases of the junction unmatched. The CDR3, as DNA: TGTGCCAGCAGAAGATTAGCGGGAGTCCCCTACAATGAGCAGTTCTTC. Translated, it gives CASRRLAGVPYNEQFF.

This clonotype was picked up many times. V usage is TRBV11-2 and J usage is TRBJ2-7; the D gene is possibly TRBD1 (6 bases). The germline V and J ends were trimmed by 1 base and 3 bases, with 10 bases remaining between them. CDR1 SGHAT and CDR2 FQNNGV come from the germline V gene. This CDR3 contains 14 residues. The CDR3 region is CASSLVGTHYEQYF. The DNA of the CDR3 is TGTGCCAGCAGCTTAGTTGGGACACACTACGAGCAGTACTTC. The whole variable domain, filled in from reference TRBV11-2 and TRBJ2-7, reads EAGVAQSPRYKIIEKRQSVAFWCNPISGHATLYWYQQILGQGPKLLIQFQNNGVVDDSQLPKDRFSAERLKGVDSTLKIQPAKLEDSAVYLCASSLVGTHYEQYFGPGTRLTVT.

This clonotype was counted a few times. The V call is TRBV7-3, the J call TRBJ2-1, with 8 positions matching TRBD2. The germline CDR1 and CDR2 sequences are SGHTA and FQGTGA. This CDR3 comprises 18 residues. The V and J ends lost 1 base and 10 bases, in that order; junction bases with no gene match: 18. The CDR3 sequence is CASSLSSRAEAGVVEQFF. In nucleotides, the CDR3 is TGTGCCAGCAGCTTAAGTTCACGGGCAGAAGCGGGAGTCGTAGAGCAGTTCTTC.

This clonotype was counted at least ten times. The chain couples TRBV27 to TRBJ2-7; TRBD1 aligns across 10 bases. The CDR3 is made up of 14 amino acids. CDR1 and CDR2 from the germline V gene are MNHEY and SMNVEV (reference sequence). Unmatched junction bases numbered 4, after V lost 5 bases and J lost 3 bases. Written as DNA, the CDR3 is TGTGCCAGCAGTCACGGGACAGGGGACTACGAGCAGTACTTC. Translation gives CASSHGTGDYEQYF.

Of note for this clonotype: A much more abundant neighbour one base away suggests this may be a read error. This likely comes from a read error, as the CDR3 has no conserved phenylalanine or tryptophan at its end. The chain couples TRBV27 to TRBJ1-2; 9 nucleotides match TRBD1. This CDR3 comprises 16 residues. Germline CDR1 and CDR2: MNHEY and SMNVEV (reference sequence). J gave up 3 bases and V 6 bases, and 11 bases lay outside the gene matches. The CDR3 coding sequence is TGTGCCAGCAGGAAGACAGGGGGGACGGGGGACTATGGCTACACCCTC. Amino acids: CASRKTGGTGDYGYTL.

This clonotype has a count of ten or more. V gene TRBV5-1 combines with J gene TRBJ1-1; D gene ambiguous. In germline, CDR1 is SGHRS, CDR2 YFSETQ. Between the trimmed V and J ends, which lost 5 bases and 1 base, there was a span of 9 bases. The CDR3 is made up of 13 amino acids. CDR3 coding DNA: TGCGCCAGCAGTCCCAGCAAGAACACTGAAGCTTTCTTT. Amino acid sequence: CASSPSKNTEAFF.

In the case of this clonotype: A much bigger clone sits one base away, suggesting this may be a read error. This chain links TRBV28 with TRBJ2-5; 14 nucleotides line up with TRBD2. With the DNA end fitting TRBJ2-1 better, the J assignment may be wrong. The length of the CDR3 is 18 residues. Germline V lookup: CDR1 MDHEN, CDR2 SYDVKM. CDR3 sequence: CASGSPGTSGRIHNEQFF. The CDR3 DNA reads TGTGCCAGCGGTTCCCCTGGGACTAGCGGGAGAATCCACAATGAGCAGTTCTTC.

The chain carries TRBV29-1 and TRBJ2-7; D gene ambiguous. V lost 5 bases and J 0 bases, leaving 11 bases between the germline ends. This CDR3 comprises 13 residues. Germline values: CDR1 SQVTM, CDR2 ANQGSEA. In DNA form, the CDR3 reads TGCAGCGTTCAGCATGTTAGCTCCTACGAGCAGTACTTC. It yields the protein CSVQHVSSYEQYF.

The table lists this clonotype with many counts. The CDR3 DNA sequence: TGTGCCAGCATCCCGAGGGGGACTGCTAACTATGGCTACACCTTC. Translating gives CASIPRGTANYGYTF. The J gene is TRBJ1-2, the V gene TRBV2, with a possible D match to TRBD1 (6 bases). Trimming shortened V by 7 bases and J by 0 bases, and 15 bases separated the two germline ends. This CDR3 is built from 15 residues. Germline V lookup: CDR1 SNHLY, CDR2 FYNNEI.

The V call is TRBV4-1, the J call TRBJ2-7; TRBD1 agrees at 7 bases. The germline V gene has CDR1 MGHRA and CDR2 YSYEKL. The ends lost 0 bases at V and 5 bases at J; junction bases unmatched: 7. This CDR3 is built from 15 residues. CDR3 sequence (DNA): TGCGCCAGCAGCCAAGAACAGGGGATAGTCCACGAGCAGTACTTC. Protein sequence: CASSQEQGIVHEQYF.

This clonotype was recorded many times. J is TRBJ2-1 and V is TRBV12-3 or TRBV12-4, with 9 bases that match TRBD2. V shed 3 bases, J shed 1 base, and the junction held 13 bases outside the gene matches. The CDR3 is 19 amino acids. CDR3 sequence (DNA): TGTGCCAGCAGTTTGGGGGGACTAGCTCCCCGGGGGTCCTACAATGAGCAGTTCTTC. Protein sequence: CASSLGGLAPRGSYNEQFF.

The table lists this clonotype with many counts. The gene calls are TRBV4-1 and TRBJ2-1, with 10 bases lining up with TRBD2. The germline gives CDR1 MGHRA, CDR2 YSYEKL. The CDR3 consists of 17 residues. V lost 0 bases to trimming and J lost 13 bases; unmatched junction nucleotides: 15. The CDR3 loop reads CASSQDGTSGIRYGQFF. The CDR3, as DNA: TGCGCCAGCAGCCAAGATGGTACTAGCGGGATTCGGTATGGTCAGTTCTTC.

V is TRBV4-2 and J is TRBJ2-3; the D gene is possibly TRBD2 (6 bases). With 5 bases removed from V and 2 bases from J, the gap between germline ends came to 11 bases. This CDR3 comprises 14 residues. Germline loops: CDR1 LGHNA, CDR2 YNFKEQ. CDR3 coding DNA: TGTGCCAGCAGCGAACGGGGGACCACAGATACGCAGTATTTT. It codes for CASSERGTTDTQYF.

This clonotype has at least ten counts. The chain employs TRBV5-4 and TRBJ2-7; D uncertain. Trimming cost V 2 bases and J 7 bases, with 13 bases left between them. This CDR3 region has 13 residues. Looked up from germline, CDR1 is SGHNT and CDR2 is YYREEE (reference sequence). CDR3 protein: CASSFPDVGEQYF. The CDR3 nucleotides read TGTGCCAGCAGCTTCCCGGATGTAGGGGAGCAGTACTTC.

This clonotype was seen a few times. The V gene is TRBV20-1, the J gene TRBJ2-7; 10 nucleotides align to TRBD2. Germline assignment: CDR1 DFQATT and CDR2 SNEGSKA (reference sequence). This CDR3 contains 15 residues. The V gene end was trimmed by 6 bases and the J gene end by 1 base; junction bases not matched to a gene: 9. This CDR3 reads CSANSPSGGSYEQYF. In DNA form, the CDR3 reads TGCAGTGCAAATTCCCCTAGCGGGGGATCCTACGAGCAGTACTTC.

Many counts were recorded for this clonotype. J is TRBJ2-7 and V is TRBV28, with 9 bases lining up with TRBD1. Trimming at V came to 7 bases and at J to 3 bases, leaving 7 bases not matched to a gene. The CDR3 sequence is 14 residues long. Germline V CDR1 and CDR2: MDHEN, SYDVKM. The DNA of the CDR3 is TGTGCCAGCACCCCCGGGACAGGGATCTACGAGCAGTACTTC. Amino acids: CASTPGTGIYEQYF.

This clonotype has at least ten counts. The chain couples TRBV5-5 to TRBJ2-7, with 11 bases lining up with TRBD2. This CDR3 is built from 17 residues. Germline V gives CDR1 SGHKS, CDR2 YYEKEE (reference sequence). Losses at the gene ends were 4 bases for V and 2 bases for J; bases not matched to a gene: 11. The chain's CDR3 is CASSPGTSGKKPYEQYF. Here the CDR3 DNA reads TGTGCCAGCAGCCCCGGGACTAGCGGAAAAAAACCCTACGAGCAGTACTTC.